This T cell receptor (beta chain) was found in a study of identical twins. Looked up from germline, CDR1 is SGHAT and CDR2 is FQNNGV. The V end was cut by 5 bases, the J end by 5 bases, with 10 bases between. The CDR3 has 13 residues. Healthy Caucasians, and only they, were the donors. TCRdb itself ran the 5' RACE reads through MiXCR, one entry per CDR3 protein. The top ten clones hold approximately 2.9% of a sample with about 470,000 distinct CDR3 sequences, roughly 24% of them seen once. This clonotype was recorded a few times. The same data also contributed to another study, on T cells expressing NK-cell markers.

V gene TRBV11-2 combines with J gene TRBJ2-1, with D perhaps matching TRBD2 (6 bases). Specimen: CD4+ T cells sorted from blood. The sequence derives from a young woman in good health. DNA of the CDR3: TGTGCCAGCAGCACGGGACTCGACAATGAGCAGTTCTTC. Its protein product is CASSTGLDNEQFF. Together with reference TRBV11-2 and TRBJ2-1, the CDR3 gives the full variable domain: EAGVAQSPRYKIIEKRQSVAFWCNPISGHATLYWYQQILGQGPKLLIQFQNNGVVDDSQLPKDRFSAERLKGVDSTLKIQPAKLEDSAVYLCASSTGLDNEQFFGPGTRLTVL.